This T cell receptor (beta chain) originates from a study of technical replicates of blood from several donors (dated by TCRdb to about 2017). Receptor amplification or capture employed the immunoSEQ multiplex PCR assay. TCRdb limited this immuneACCESS table to in-frame rearrangements with V and J called. A share of clones is missing; checked studies link under half to unresolved V genes, and the rest is unexplained. The table for this sample lists about 91,000 clones; 80% to 95% of them were counted only once. The ten largest account for around 0.3% of the sample. On this clone: The target of this receptor is not known. Per-nucleotide qualities are absent, and no much larger clonotype sits a single base away.

CDR1 and CDR2 (LNHDA, SQIVND) derive from the germline V gene (reference sequence). V is cut by 4 bases and J by 2 bases, and the space between the germline ends is 7 bases. The CDR3 holds 13 amino acids from the cysteine to the phenylalanine. CDR3 DNA only is kept here, 39 bases in frame from base 1. The sequence derives from a human donor in good health. What was sequenced was T cells isolated from PBMCs. The chain is assembled from TRBV19 and TRBJ2-3, with no confidently assigned D gene. Here is the DNA: TGTGCCAGTAGTACCGGTGACACAGATACGCAGTATTTT. This translates into CASSTGDTDTQYF. Beyond the CDR3, the reference TRBV19 and TRBJ2-3 genes provide the residues; the full variable domain reads: DGGITQSPKYLFRKEGQNVTLSCEQNLNHDAMYWYRQDPGQGLRLIYYSQIVNDFQKGDIAEGYSVSREKKESFPLTVTSAQKNPTAFYLCASSTGDTDTQYFGPGTRLTVL.